The 11 T cell receptor beta chains listed next were all sequenced from one sample in a study of T cell responses to AZD1222 COVID-19 vaccine. Clones were read by immunoSEQ multiplex PCR, and TCRdb kept only the in-frame ones, dropping some. The repertoire consists of 120,000 to 150,000 clones, with approximately 90% occurring once and the leading ten covering about 3%. The material sequenced was peripheral blood, taken on day 0 of MenACWY control vaccination. The receptors come from an adult in good health.

CDR3 bases: TGTGCCAGCAGCTTAGCTGCAGGTAGCTCCTACGAGCAGTACTTC. Protein product: CASSLAAGSSYEQYF. The V and J genes are TRBV7-6 and TRBJ2-7; D unclear. Germline V lookup: CDR1 SGHVS, CDR2 FNYEAQ. V dropped 0 bases and J dropped 0 bases, with 9 bases sitting between them. The CDR3 extends over 15 amino acids.

The V and J genes are TRBV18 and TRBJ2-7; the D is unclear. Germline CDR1 and CDR2: KGHSH and LQKENI. CDR3 size: 14 residues. V lost 2 bases and J lost 5, with 13 bases in between. The CDR3 DNA reads TGTGCCAGCTCACCAGTGCCCAGGCCGAACGAGCAGTACTTC. This codes for CASSPVPRPNEQYF.

A remark on this clone: One junction end does not reproduce the germline sequence, and a read error may be involved. The J gene is TRBJ1-5, the V gene TRBV24-1; D gene uncertain. This CDR3 is built from 10 residues. Germline CDR1 and CDR2: KGHDR and SFDVKD. In DNA, the CDR3 is TGTGCCACCATTGATCAGCCCCAGCATTTT. Its protein is CATIDQPQHF.

The chain uses TRBV12-5 and TRBJ1-2; D is undetermined. CDR1 is LGHNT, CDR2 FRNRAP, per germline. V lost 0 bases and J 7 bases, leaving 9 bases between the germline ends. The CDR3 is 13 residues long. DNA of the CDR3: TGTGCTAGTGGTTTGGTACCTGGATCTGGCTACACCTTC. It codes for CASGLVPGSGYTF.

The chain employs TRBV5-1 and TRBJ1-1; the D is unclear. V shed 0 bases and J shed 5 bases, with 14 bases lying between them. This CDR3 spans 15 amino acids. Germline V gene lookup returns CDR1 SGHRS and CDR2 YFSETQ. DNA of the CDR3: TGCGCCAGCAGCTTGGCATCGGCAGGCGGTACTGAAGCTTTCTTT. It encodes CASSLASAGGTEAFF.

This clone was counted only a few times. The rearrangement uses TRBV5-1 and TRBJ1-2, with TRBD1 matching 7 bases. After removal of 4 bases from V and 8 bases from J, the junction contained 14 bases not matched to a gene. Germline V gene lookup returns CDR1 SGHRS and CDR2 YFSETQ. The CDR3 is made up of 15 amino acids. The CDR3 nucleotides are TGCGCCAGCAGCAGCGGGACAGCGGAAACGGGGGGCTACACCTTC. As protein: CASSSGTAETGGYTF. The entire variable domain, with the rest obtained from reference TRBV5-1 and TRBJ1-2, is as follows: KAGVTQTPRYLIKTRGQQVTLSCSPISGHRSVSWYQQTPGQGLQFLFEYFSETQRNKGNFPGRFSGRQFSNSRSEMNVSTLELGDSALYLCASSSGTAETGGYTFGSGTRLTVV.

The rearrangement joins TRBV10-3 to TRBJ1-1; 7 bases agree with TRBD1. V was pared by 6 bases and J by 3 bases, with 7 bases of the junction left unmatched. This CDR3 is 14 amino acids long. CDR1 and CDR2 from the germline V gene are ENHRY and SYGVKD. The CDR3 DNA follows: TGTGCCATCAGCATAACAGGGGAAGACACTGAAGCTTTCTTT. Translating it yields CAISITGEDTEAFF.

This chain connects TRBV9 to TRBJ2-5; D is possibly TRBD2 (6 bases). The CDR3 contains 15 residues. The germline CDR1 and CDR2 sequences are SGDLS and YYNGEE. V was shortened by 3 bases and J by 2 bases, with 14 bases between the two germline ends. The CDR3 coding sequence is TGTGCCAGCAGCGCCGGAGGGTCAGGGCAAGAGACCCAGTACTTC. Translation gives CASSAGGSGQETQYF.

The J gene is TRBJ2-3, the V gene TRBV9; 13 bases line up with TRBD2. Trimming cost V 0 bases and J 6 bases; bases outside gene matches: 4. This CDR3 contains 16 residues. Germline assignment: CDR1 SGDLS and CDR2 YYNGEE. CDR3 coding DNA: TGTGCCAGCAGCGTAGAACTAGCGGGAGGGCGGGATACGCAGTATTTT. Translated: CASSVELAGGRDTQYF.

The genes are TRBV27 and TRBJ2-1; perhaps TRBD1 as D (6 bases). The CDR3 covers 15 residues. V was trimmed by 4 bases and J by 7 bases, leaving 17 bases between them. Per the germline V gene, CDR1 is MNHEY and CDR2 is SMNVEV (reference sequence). In DNA, the CDR3 is TGTGCCAGCAGTTGGACAGCGGAGAGGGAGAATGAGCAGTTCTTC. Residues: CASSWTAERENEQFF.

Concerning this clone itself: Other DNA sequences of this sample code for an identical CDR3. The rearrangement links TRBV29-1 to TRBJ1-2; weak D call: TRBD1 (5 bases). CDR3 size: 12 residues. The V and J ends lost 3 bases and 4 bases respectively, with 9 bases between them. Looked up from germline, CDR1 is SQVTM and CDR2 is ANQGSEA. DNA for the CDR3: TGCAGCGTTGACGGGGGGGGCTATGGCTACACCTTC. Translated: CSVDGGGYGYTF.